A single T cell receptor beta chain is shown here with its context. Its antigen is undetermined. CDR1 and CDR2 from the germline V gene are SGHVS and FNYEAQ. V was shortened by 0 bases and J by 8 bases, with 19 bases between the two germline ends. The CDR3 contains 17 residues. The data were obtained in a study of beta chain features in type 1 diabetes. Regarding the study as a whole: Relative to healthy donors, patients appeared to have naive, central memory and Treg TCRB repertoires that were more similar. The study found moderately but significantly shorter TCRB CDR3s in all four CD4+ subsets of Type 1 diabetes patients.

As every portion of the isolated RNA was reverse transcribed, the sequencing read expressed TCRB transcripts. Assay: immunoSEQ multiplex PCR; the TCRdb copy retains only in-frame clones and omits some. The data show 600,000 or so clones, around 12% seen once. What was sequenced was naive CD4+ T cells from blood. The receptor was derived from a man under 40 with type 1 diabetes. V and J are TRBV7-6 and TRBJ1-4; D might be TRBD1 (6 bases). The CDR3 here is CASSLAPKGGNEEKLFF. The CDR3 DNA reads as TGTGCCAGCAGCTTAGCTCCTAAGGGGGGCAACGAAGAAAAACTGTTTTTT.